This TCR beta chain was sequenced in a study of shared clonotypes between healthy human individuals. Using immunoSEQ multiplex PCR, the repertoire was profiled, and TCRdb retains in-frame clones only, with some absent. The sample contains 2 million to 3 million clones, approximately 94% of which appear only once. The CDR3 spans 15 residues. Trimming stripped 5 bases from V and 0 bases from J, with 11 bases between. CDR1 is MDHEN, CDR2 SYDVKM, per germline. Sequenced: naive CD4+ T cells sorted from blood. Subset in this sample: CD45RA+ positively selected. The sequence was obtained from a man between 18 and 35 years old in good health. The chain combines TRBV28 with TRBJ2-1, with a tentative D call TRBD1 (6 bases). CDR3 sequence: CASSNSGVSYNEQFF. For the CDR3, the DNA is TGTGCCAGCAGTAACTCAGGGGTCTCCTACAATGAGCAGTTCTTC.